The entry below describes one TCR beta chain. This CDR3 has 15 residues. Germline loops: CDR1 LNHNV, CDR2 YYDKDF (reference sequence). V shed 4 bases, J shed 6 bases, and the junction held 5 bases outside the gene matches. After constant-region reverse-primer amplification, full-length variable regions underwent semi-nested PCR with Nested Universal Primer A. MiXCR was run by TCRdb on the 5' RACE reads, yielding one entry per CDR3 protein. The sample shows roughly 20,000 distinct CDR3 sequences, about 31% of them seen only once. Purified naive CD4+ T cells were depleted of CD25+ Tregs. This TCR was recovered from a female donor with breast cancer. Input material: tumor-infiltrating naive CD4+ T cells sorted from the breast tumor. Indicated subset: naive CD4+ T cells, CD4+CD45RA+CD25-. The chain employs TRBV15 and TRBJ2-1; the match to TRBD2 covers 11 bases. For the CDR3, the DNA is TGTGCCACCAGCACTGGGCTAGCGGGGGGCAATGAGCAGTTCTTC. Its protein product is CATSTGLAGGNEQFF.